A single sample is the source of the 30 T cell receptor beta chains below, sequenced in a study of technical replicates of blood from several donors. Clones were read by immunoSEQ multiplex PCR, and TCRdb kept only the in-frame ones, dropping some. This table holds under 100,000 clones, around 95% found once. Sequencing input: T cells isolated from PBMCs. The receptors derive from a human donor in good health.

This chain joins TRBV4-2 and TRBJ1-2; no reliable D call. The CDR3 totals 16 residues. With 0 bases removed from V and 4 bases from J, the gap between germline ends came to 15 bases. Germline CDR1 LGHNA, CDR2 YNFKEQ. The CDR3 spells CASSQDLAGLTYGYTF. The CDR3 region has the DNA TGTGCCAGCAGCCAAGACCTGGCAGGACTCACCTATGGCTACACCTTC.

The chain is built from TRBV5-1 and TRBJ2-5, with a possible D match to TRBD1 (6 bases). Trimming removed 4 bases at V and 2 bases at J, with 9 bases between. CDR1 is SGHRS and CDR2 is YFSETQ in the germline V gene. There are 13 residues in the CDR3. The CDR3 reads CASSRGHQETQYF. The CDR3 DNA reads TGCGCCAGCAGCCGGGGACATCAAGAGACCCAGTACTTC.

The rearrangement links TRBV7-3 to TRBJ2-5; TRBD1 aligns across 7 bases. Germline CDR1 and CDR2: SGHTA and FQGTGA. V shed 5 bases, J shed 9 bases, and the junction held 15 bases outside the gene matches. The CDR3 runs 15 residues. CDR3 nucleotide sequence: TGTGCCAGCAGCGACCCGGGACAGCTGGGGACGCCCCAGTACTTC. Its protein is CASSDPGQLGTPQYF.

Comments on this clone: At one of its ends the junction is not consistent with the germline gene, which may arise from a read error. The chain is built from TRBV7-7 and TRBJ2-3; 11 bases line up with TRBD1. CDR1 and CDR2 (germline): SSHAT, FNYEAQ (reference sequence). The CDR3 sequence is 19 residues long. CDR3 sequence: CASSLGRDRGATRPDTQYF. In DNA form, the CDR3 reads TGTGCTAGCAGCTTAGGAAGGGACAGGGGGGCTACGCGGCCAGATACGCAGTATTTT.

The rearrangement links TRBV7-9 to TRBJ2-7; 7 bases are shared with TRBD2. The CDR3 loop spans 15 amino acids. V dropped 1 base and J dropped 5; count of bases not matched to a gene: 8. Germline CDR1 and CDR2: SEHNR and FQNEAQ (reference sequence). The CDR3 DNA is TGTGCCAGCAGCTTAGGGGTGGCGGGAGCGGACGAGCAGTACTTC. Encoded protein: CASSLGVAGADEQYF. The full variable domain, completed using reference TRBV7-9 and TRBJ2-7, is DTGVSQNPRHKITKRGQNVTFRCDPISEHNRLYWYRQTLGQGPEFLTYFQNEAQLEKSRLLSDRFSAERPKGSFSTLEIQRTEQGDSAMYLCASSLGVAGADEQYFGPGTRLTVT.

The chain is built from TRBV7-9 and TRBJ2-7; 9 nucleotides agree with TRBD1. The CDR3 extends over 14 amino acids. CDR1 SEHNR and CDR2 FQNEAQ come from the germline V gene (reference sequence). The V gene end was trimmed by 3 bases and the J gene end by 7 bases; junction bases not matched to a gene: 7. The CDR3 loop reads CASSFLQGAREQYF. Here the CDR3 DNA reads TGTGCCAGCAGCTTTCTACAGGGGGCTAGGGAGCAGTACTTC.

The V and J genes are TRBV27 and TRBJ2-3, with 7 bases lining up with TRBD2. The CDR3 sequence is 16 residues long. Germline values: CDR1 MNHEY, CDR2 SMNVEV (reference sequence). Germline trimming cut 7 bases from V and 2 bases from J; bases unmatched to any gene: 12. The CDR3 sequence is CASTSRREGNTDTQYF. The CDR3 nucleotides read TGTGCCAGCACCTCTCGAAGGGAGGGAAACACAGATACGCAGTATTTT.

This clone appeared a single time. The chain has TRBV27 and TRBJ2-5, with 7 bases aligning to TRBD2. The CDR3 runs 13 residues. The germline CDR1 and CDR2 sequences are MNHEY and SMNVEV (reference sequence). V lost 3 bases to trimming and J lost 7 bases; unmatched junction nucleotides: 5. The CDR3 nucleotides are TGTGCCAGCAGTTTTCCTGGCGGGGGGACCCAGTACTTC. Amino acid sequence: CASSFPGGGTQYF.

The rearrangement joins TRBV5-1 to TRBJ2-5, with 7 bases matching TRBD2. There are 14 residues in the CDR3. The ends lost 0 bases at V and 4 bases at J; junction bases unmatched: 3. Germline V lookup: CDR1 SGHRS, CDR2 YFSETQ. As DNA, the CDR3 is TGCGCCAGCAGCTTGGAGGCGGGAGTAGAGACCCAGTACTTC. Translating gives CASSLEAGVETQYF.

V and J are TRBV6-5 and TRBJ2-7; 7 nucleotides line up with TRBD1. Germline trimming cut 5 bases from V and 2 bases from J; bases unmatched to any gene: 6. This CDR3 spans 14 amino acids. The germline V gene has CDR1 MNHEY and CDR2 SVGAGI. CDR3 coding DNA: TGTGCCAGCAGTCGAGGGACAGCGCCCTACGAGCAGTACTTC. Translated: CASSRGTAPYEQYF.

The V and J genes are TRBV7-9 and TRBJ2-1, with TRBD2 matching 8 bases. The junction had 11 bases not matched to a gene; V was cut back by 5 bases and J by 2 bases. The CDR3 loop spans 17 amino acids. CDR1 SEHNR and CDR2 FQNEAQ come from the germline V gene (reference sequence). CDR3 bases: TGTGCCAGCAGCCCCACAAATCGGGAGGGCCCCTACAATGAGCAGTTCTTC. Residues: CASSPTNREGPYNEQFF.

This clone is a singleton in its sample. The chain recombines TRBV30 with TRBJ2-1; D not certain. V was shortened by 4 bases and J by 5 bases, with 12 bases between the two germline ends. The germline V gene encodes CDR1 GTSNPN and CDR2 SVGIG (reference sequence). There are 13 residues in the CDR3. The CDR3 sequence is CAWIIGRHNEQFF. The CDR3 nucleotides are TGTGCCTGGATCATTGGCCGCCACAATGAGCAGTTCTTC.

The rearrangement uses TRBV7-2 and TRBJ2-7; 11 nucleotides align to TRBD2. Trimming at V came to 0 bases and at J to 0 bases, leaving 7 bases not matched to a gene. Germline loops: CDR1 SGHTA, CDR2 FQGNSA. The CDR3 spans 18 residues. CDR3 bases: TGTGCCAGCAGCTTAGCCTACGGGACTAGCGGAAACTCCTACGAGCAGTACTTC. Amino acid sequence: CASSLAYGTSGNSYEQYF.

V usage is TRBV30 and J usage is TRBJ2-1; D not resolved. Germline values: CDR1 GTSNPN, CDR2 SVGIG (reference sequence). The CDR3 contains 11 residues. V was trimmed by 8 bases and J by 0 bases, leaving 5 bases between them. The CDR3 here is CAGSSYNEQFF. For the CDR3, the DNA is TGTGCCGGTAGCTCCTACAATGAGCAGTTCTTC.

The V and J genes are TRBV5-1 and TRBJ2-3, with 9 bases lining up with TRBD2. V was pared by 7 bases and J by 1 base, with 4 bases of the junction left unmatched. The CDR3 extends over 14 amino acids. From germline, CDR1 is SGHRS and CDR2 YFSETQ. The CDR3 loop is CASEVAGGTDTQYF. Written as DNA, the CDR3 is TGCGCCAGCGAGGTAGCGGGAGGCACAGATACGCAGTATTTT.

J is TRBJ2-4 and V is TRBV4-3; 8 bases map to TRBD1. Trimming at V came to 1 base and at J to 8 bases, leaving 7 bases not matched to a gene. Germline assignment: CDR1 LGHNA and CDR2 YSLEER. This CDR3 is built from 15 residues. The CDR3: CASSQAADRVHIQYF. CDR3 coding DNA: TGCGCCAGCAGCCAAGCCGCGGACAGGGTGCACATTCAGTACTTC.

The rearrangement links TRBV30 to TRBJ2-6, with no clear D. The length of the CDR3 is 13 residues. V was clipped by 7 bases and J by 1 base, with 8 bases between them. Per the germline V gene, CDR1 is GTSNPN and CDR2 is SVGIG (reference sequence). The CDR3 is CASRSSGANVLTF. Written as DNA, the CDR3 is TGTGCCTCTAGGAGTTCTGGGGCCAACGTCCTGACTTTC. The full variable domain, in which reference TRBV30 and TRBJ2-6 provide the parts outside the CDR3, is SQTIHQWPATLVQPVGSPLSLECTVEGTSNPNLYWYRQAAGRGLQLLFYSVGIGQISSEVPQNLSASRPQDRQFILSSKKLLLSDSGFYLCASRSSGANVLTFGAGSRLTVL.

V usage is TRBV5-4 and J usage is TRBJ1-4; D unclear. V was trimmed by 0 bases and J by 6 bases, leaving 15 bases between them. Germline loops: CDR1 SGHNT, CDR2 YYREEE (reference sequence). The CDR3 runs 16 residues. CDR3 bases: TGTGCCAGCAGCTTGGTCGGTAGCGGTTGGGATGAAAAACTGTTTTTT. This codes for CASSLVGSGWDEKLFF.

As for this clone: A junction end diverges from the germline sequence, so it may reflect a read error. CDR3 nucleotides: TGTGCCAGCAGTAGTCAACAGGGTCTAATCTTC. Its translation: CASSSQQGLIF. This chain connects TRBV6-5 to TRBJ1-2, with D perhaps TRBD1 (6 bases). The CDR3 covers 11 residues. CDR1 and CDR2 (germline): MNHEY, SVGAGI.

The chain employs TRBV7-2 and TRBJ1-1, with 9 bases that match TRBD1. The CDR3 extends over 16 amino acids. CDR1 is SGHTA, CDR2 FQGNSA, per germline. V lost 4 bases, J lost 1 base, and 7 bases stayed unmatched. CDR3 loop: CASSSRTGAANTEAFF. CDR3 in DNA: TGTGCCAGCAGCTCTCGGACAGGGGCTGCGAACACTGAAGCTTTCTTT. Full variable domain (missing parts from reference TRBV7-2 and TRBJ1-1): GAGVSQSPSNKVTEKGKDVELRCDPISGHTALYWYRQSLGQGLEFLIYFQGNSAPDKSGLPSDRFSAERTGGSVSTLTIQRTQQEDSAVYLCASSSRTGAANTEAFFGQGTRLTVV.

The gene calls are TRBV9 and TRBJ1-1, with TRBD1 matching 7 bases. Germline lookup yields CDR1 SGDLS and CDR2 YYNGEE. V trimming: 4 bases; J trimming: 7 bases; junction bases outside the gene matches: 10. The CDR3 covers 14 residues. CDR3 loop: CASSPHRGRLEAFF. The CDR3 DNA reads as TGTGCCAGCAGCCCCCACAGGGGACGGCTTGAAGCTTTCTTT.

This chain links TRBV11-2 with TRBJ2-3, with TRBD2 matching over 7 bases. Germline CDR1 SGHAT, CDR2 FQNNGV. J lost 3 bases, V lost 2 bases, and 11 bases had no gene match. This CDR3 has 17 residues. CDR3 DNA sequence: TGTGCCAGCAGCTTAAGTATGCTGCGGGAGAGGACAGATACGCAGTATTTT. Translation: CASSLSMLRERTDTQYF.

This sequence joins TRBV28 and TRBJ2-5; D perhaps matches TRBD1 (6 bases). Between the trimmed V and J ends, which lost 2 bases and 5 bases, there was a span of 12 bases. This CDR3 is 14 amino acids long. CDR1 is MDHEN, CDR2 SYDVKM, per germline. In DNA form, the CDR3 reads TGTGCCAGCAGTTTAATTACAGGGACCGAGACCCAGTACTTC. Translating gives CASSLITGTETQYF.

The gene calls are TRBV30 and TRBJ2-7; D gene uncertain. V was trimmed by 8 bases and J by 2 bases, leaving 10 bases between them. The CDR3 contains 11 residues. The V gene's germline CDR1 is GTSNPN and CDR2 SVGIG (reference sequence). Written as DNA, the CDR3 is TGTGCCCTCCGCGGTACCTACGAGCAGTACTTC. This translates into CALRGTYEQYF.

This clone showed up just a few times. The chain has TRBV30 and TRBJ1-4; no firm D call. This CDR3 contains 12 residues. V was cut by 0 bases and J by 7 bases, with 6 bases left in between. CDR1 and CDR2 (germline): GTSNPN, SVGIG (reference sequence). The CDR3 coding sequence is TGTGCCTGGAGTGTAGCGGGTGAAAAACTGTTTTTT. It encodes CAWSVAGEKLFF.

The V and J genes are TRBV18 and TRBJ2-6; TRBD1 matches at 9 bases. This CDR3 region has 18 residues. Trimming removed 5 bases from V and 2 bases from J; junction bases left unmatched: 10. Germline loops: CDR1 KGHSH, CDR2 LQKENI. CDR3 amino acids: CASSASGTGFTGANVLTF. The CDR3 DNA reads TGTGCCAGCTCAGCTTCCGGGACAGGGTTTACTGGGGCCAACGTCCTGACTTTC. The whole variable domain, filled in from reference TRBV18 and TRBJ2-6, reads NAGVMQNPRHLVRRRGQEARLRCSPMKGHSHVYWYRQLPEEGLKFMVYLQKENIIDESGMPKERFSAEFPKEGPSILRIQQVVRGDSAAYFCASSASGTGFTGANVLTFGAGSRLTVL.

The chain links TRBV27 to TRBJ1-5; 8 bases align to TRBD1. There are 18 residues in the CDR3. J was trimmed by 0 bases and V by 5 bases; bases with no gene match: 12. In germline, CDR1 is MNHEY, CDR2 SMNVEV (reference sequence). For the CDR3, the DNA is TGTGCCAGCAGTCAAACCTACTTGACAGGGGTTAGCAATCAGCCCCAGCATTTT. Protein product: CASSQTYLTGVSNQPQHF.

The rearrangement links TRBV7-2 to TRBJ2-4, with D possibly matching TRBD2 (6 bases). Trimming cost V 3 bases and J 6 bases, with 15 bases left between them. In germline, CDR1 is SGHTA, CDR2 FQGNSA. This CDR3 is 15 amino acids long. CDR3 coding DNA: TGTGCCAGCAGCTTTTTCGGAGGGAATCTAAACATTCAGTACTTC. It translates to CASSFFGGNLNIQYF.

This sequence joins TRBV19 and TRBJ1-5; no reliable D call. CDR3 size: 15 residues. Trimming removed 1 base from V and 1 base from J, with 8 bases in between. Germline loops: CDR1 LNHDA, CDR2 SQIVND (reference sequence). The CDR3 reads CASSIATGSNQPQHF. CDR3 DNA sequence: TGTGCCAGTAGTATAGCGACGGGAAGCAATCAGCCCCAGCATTTT.

The chain employs TRBV18 and TRBJ2-1, with 9 positions matching TRBD1. CDR3 length: 15 amino acids. The V gene end was trimmed by 4 bases and the J gene end by 5 bases; junction bases not matched to a gene: 6. CDR1 KGHSH and CDR2 LQKENI come from the germline V gene. This chain's CDR3 is CASSLTGTGNNEQFF. The CDR3 DNA sequence: TGTGCCAGCTCACTTACCGGGACAGGGAACAATGAGCAGTTCTTC.